This T cell receptor (beta chain) came from a study of PD-L1 blockade in urothelial cancer. Individual patients had between 1 and 8 samples, taken pretreatment and on-treatment. Only in-frame clones appear in the TCRdb table, and some are missing; sequencing was by immunoSEQ multiplex PCR. Of tens of thousands of clones listed, about nine tenths were seen once; the top ten hold around 5.3%. Deletions cut 4 bases from V and 5 bases from J, with 13 bases between. This CDR3 has 13 amino acids. Germline lookup yields CDR1 SQVTM and CDR2 ANQGSEA. This clonotype was obtained from a woman between 65 and 79 years old with urothelial cancer. The material was PBMCs, obtained around atezolizumab (anti-PD-L1) treatment. V and J are TRBV29-1 and TRBJ2-3, with D perhaps TRBD2 (5 bases). The chain's CDR3 is CSVGGLEGDTQYF. Written as DNA, the CDR3 is TGCAGCGTTGGTGGGCTAGAGGGAGATACGCAGTATTTT.